A selection of T cell receptor beta chains follows, all from one sample in a study of metastatic and nonmetastatic thyroid tumors. TCRdb ran MiXCR on the PCR reads. The sample holds under 15,000 clones, roughly 29% seen once. Sample: tumor tissue. The receptors originated from a female donor with papillary thyroid cancer or a benign thyroid nodule (not recorded which). Some clones in this sample may be carry-over from other donors' samples. Both conserved end residues are part of each CDR3. D genes are given only for firm matches. Only some rows state a clone size, as once, few, many or a class for expanded clones.

j_gene,len,v_gene,d_gene,abundance,CDR3nt,CDR3aa
TRBJ1-1,13,TRBV20-1,TRBD1,few,TGCAGTTCTGGGACAGGCTGTGACACTGAAGCTTTCTTT,CSSGTGCDTEAFF
TRBJ1-5,17,TRBV28,-,few,TGTGCCAGCACCAGGGACTGGACACCTCGTAGCAATCAGCCCCAGCATTTT,CASTRDWTPRSNQPQHF
TRBJ1-5,14,TRBV28,TRBD1,few,TGTGCCAGCAGACGGGACAGGGGCAATCAGCCCCAGCATTTT,CASRRDRGNQPQHF
TRBJ1-1,15,TRBV7-8,-,-,TGTGCCAGCAGCTTAGTGGTGGGGGGGTACACTGAAGCTTTCTTT,CASSLVVGGYTEAFF
TRBJ1-5,13,TRBV4-3,-,-,TGCGCCAGCAGCCGTAATATTCATCAGCCCCAGCATTTT,CASSRNIHQPQHF
TRBJ2-7,15,TRBV5-1,TRBD2,-,TGCGCCAGCAGCTCTCCCGGACTAGGTACCTACGAGCAGTACTTC,CASSSPGLGTYEQYF
TRBJ2-7,14,TRBV6-1,TRBD2,-,TGTGCCAGCAGTCCGGGACTAGCGGGCTACGAGCAGTACTTC,CASSPGLAGYEQYF
TRBJ2-7,15,TRBV11-2,-,medium-sized,TGTGCCAGCAGCTTAGGTAACAGGGAGGTAGACGAGCAGTACTTC,CASSLGNREVDEQYF
TRBJ1-5,14,TRBV30,TRBD1,medium-sized,TGTGCCTGGGCATCGACAGGGTCGGGTCAGCCCCAGCATTTT,CAWASTGSGQPQHF
TRBJ2-5,12,TRBV13,-,many,TGTGCCAGCAGCTTAGCCGGGGAGACCCAGTACTTC,CASSLAGETQYF
TRBJ1-1,15,TRBV4-1,-,many,TGCGCCAGCAGCCAAGTAACAAGGGGACGGACTGAAGCTTTCTTT,CASSQVTRGRTEAFF
TRBJ2-7,16,TRBV5-1,TRBD2,-,TGCGCCAGCAGCCCCCCCCGGACTAGCGGGAGTCTCGAGCAGTACTTC,CASSPPRTSGSLEQYF
TRBJ1-2,13,TRBV6-1,-,-,TGTGCCAGCAGAGAAAGGGGTGAGAATGGCTACACATTC,CASRERGENGYTF
TRBJ2-4,17,TRBV11-3,-,-,TGTGCCAGCAGCCTAGGGTGGGGACCTCTAGCCAAAAACATTCAGTACTTC,CASSLGWGPLAKNIQYF
TRBJ2-7,14,TRBV27,TRBD2,-,TGTGCCAGCACTTCGGGACTAGCGGGAGCCGAGCAGTACTTC,CASTSGLAGAEQYF
TRBJ2-6,13,TRBV7-7,-,many,TGTGCCCTGGGATTCTCTGGGGCCAACGTCCTGACTTTC,CALGFSGANVLTF
TRBJ1-1,14,TRBV11-2,-,once,TGTGCCAGCAGCTTATGCGGACAGTCAACTGAAGCTTTCTTT,CASSLCGQSTEAFF
TRBJ2-3,14,TRBV29-1,-,many,TGCAGCGCCTTGTCACCTCTTAGCACAGATACGCAGTATTTT,CSALSPLSTDTQYF
TRBJ1-6,15,TRBV6-1,TRBD1,few,TGTGCCAGCAGTGAGGAAACAGGGGGCAGTTCACCCCTCCACTTT,CASSEETGGSSPLHF
TRBJ2-1,15,TRBV12-3/TRBV12-4,TRBD2,few,TGTGCCAGCAGTCCCCGGGAAGCGGGAGGCCATGAGCAGTTCTTC,CASSPREAGGHEQFF
TRBJ2-7,15,TRBV10-3,-,few,TGTGCCATCAGTGAGGTTGGGCTAGAAGTCTACGAGCATTACTTC,CAISEVGLEVYEHYF
TRBJ2-1,15,TRBV15,-,medium-sized,TGTGCCACCAGGGACAGAGCGTTTGAAGGGAATGAGCAGTTCTTC,CATRDRAFEGNEQFF
TRBJ1-5,13,TRBV7-2,-,-,TGTGCCAGCAGCCCTAGCGGTGGAGATACGCAGCATTTT,CASSPSGGDTQHF
TRBJ2-2,15,TRBV12-3/TRBV12-4,TRBD1,few,TGTGCCAGCAGTGGACAGGGGTTGGTCACCGGGGAGCTGTCTTTT,CASSGQGLVTGELSF
TRBJ1-2,11,TRBV20-1,-,-,TGCAGTGCTAGACAGGGCTATGGCTACACCTTC,CSARQGYGYTF
TRBJ2-1,15,TRBV20-1,-,-,TGCAGTGCTAGAGGAGGACAAAGAAACTACAATGAGCAGTTCTTC,CSARGGQRNYNEQFF
TRBJ2-1,15,TRBV7-8,TRBD1,many,TGTGCCAGCAGCGGTCGACAGGGAGTTCGCAATGAGCAGTTCTTC,CASSGRQGVRNEQFF
TRBJ1-1,15,TRBV6-2/TRBV6-3,TRBD1,medium-sized,TGTGCCAGCAGTTACCCGGGACAGCCGAACACTGAAGCTTTCTTT,CASSYPGQPNTEAFF
TRBJ1-1,15,TRBV18,TRBD1,many,TGTGCCAGCTCACCTACACAGGGGGGCAACACTGAAGCTTTCTTT,CASSPTQGGNTEAFF
TRBJ2-5,13,TRBV19,-,medium-sized,TGTGCCAGTAGTATAGCCTACCAAGAGACCCAGTACTTC,CASSIAYQETQYF
TRBJ1-6,14,TRBV6-1,-,medium-sized,TGTGCCAGCAGTGGTCCAGACAATAATTCACCCCTCCACTTT,CASSGPDNNSPLHF
TRBJ2-6,17,TRBV6-2/TRBV6-3,-,few,TGTGCCATCAGCCTGACAGGGGAGGGCTCTGGGGCCAACGTCCTGATTTTC,CAISLTGEGSGANVLIF
TRBJ2-2,16,TRBV11-2,TRBD2,-,TGTGCCAGCAGCTCGACTAGCGGGGTTAACACCGGGGAGCTGTTTTTT,CASSSTSGVNTGELFF
TRBJ2-1,15,TRBV20-1,TRBD2,many,TGCAGTGCGACGCCCGGGACTAGGGGCACCAATGAGCAGTTCTTC,CSATPGTRGTNEQFF
TRBJ2-7,15,TRBV7-9,TRBD2,-,TGTGCCATCATCCGAAGGACTAGCGTTGCCTACGAGCAGTACTTC,CAIIRRTSVAYEQYF
TRBJ1-1,13,TRBV6-1,-,-,TGTGCCAGCAGTGAAGAGGAAGTAAATGAAGCTTTCTTT,CASSEEEVNEAFF
TRBJ2-1,14,TRBV7-6,TRBD1,many,TGTGCCAGCAGCTTCGACCAGGGGGCCGGTGAGCAGTTCTTC,CASSFDQGAGEQFF
TRBJ2-5,15,TRBV10-3,-,many,TGTGCCATCAGTGAGTCCACGGGAGTATGGGAGACCCAGTACTTC,CAISESTGVWETQYF
TRBJ1-3,13,TRBV7-2,TRBD1,many,TGTGCCAGCAGCCAAACAGGGGTAAACACCATATATTTT,CASSQTGVNTIYF
TRBJ2-2,14,TRBV3-1,TRBD2,-,TGTGCCAGCAGCCAGCGGGAGAGAACCGGGGAGCTGTTTTTT,CASSQRERTGELFF
TRBJ2-3,13,TRBV7-2,-,many,TGTGCCAGCAGCTTAGACTTACCAAGTACGCAGTATTTT,CASSLDLPSTQYF
TRBJ2-2,12,TRBV4-1,-,-,TGCGCCAGCAGCCAATCTCCCGGGGAGCTGTTTTTT,CASSQSPGELFF
TRBJ2-1,14,TRBV7-9,-,many,TGTGCCAGCAGCTTAGAGGGAGGAGGGTATGAGCAGTTCTTC,CASSLEGGGYEQFF
TRBJ2-7,15,TRBV6-2/TRBV6-3,-,-,TGTGCCAGCAGTTACGGGTCACAGGGTTTCTACGAGCAGTACTTC,CASSYGSQGFYEQYF
TRBJ1-2,14,TRBV30,-,many,TGTGCCTCGGGCCTTGGTGGTTCTTACTATGGCTACACCTTC,CASGLGGSYYGYTF
TRBJ1-3,16,TRBV14,-,-,TGTGCCAGCAGCCAAGGCATAGCGAATCCTGGAAACACCATATATTTT,CASSQGIANPGNTIYF
TRBJ2-1,14,TRBV19,TRBD2,medium-sized,TGTGCCAGTAGTATGGCTAGCGGGAGCCATGAGCAGTTCTTC,CASSMASGSHEQFF
TRBJ1-1,12,TRBV20-1,-,many,TGCAGTGCGTGGCAGCAGAACACTGAAGCTTTCTTT,CSAWQQNTEAFF
TRBJ1-1,13,TRBV27,TRBD1,medium-sized,TGTGCCAGCAGGACAAATGACAGGGTTGAAGCTTTCTTT,CASRTNDRVEAFF
TRBJ2-3,21,TRBV12-3/TRBV12-4,-,many,TGTGCCAGCAGTTTCCCTACAGGTTTTTTGGAGCCGGCAAAAACCACAGATACGCAGTATTTT,CASSFPTGFLEPAKTTDTQYF
TRBJ1-6,15,TRBV11-2,-,medium-sized,TGTGCCAGCAGCTTAGACGGGTGGAAAAATTCACCCCTCCACTTT,CASSLDGWKNSPLHF
TRBJ2-3,14,TRBV6-4,TRBD2,-,TGTGCCAGCAGTGACAGCGGGGGGGCAGATACGCAGTATTTT,CASSDSGGADTQYF
TRBJ2-7,15,TRBV7-2,TRBD1,many,TGTGCCAGCAGCTTAAGTTCGGGACAGTTTTACGAGCAGTACTTC,CASSLSSGQFYEQYF
TRBJ2-1,15,TRBV3-1,TRBD2,medium-sized,TGTGCCAGCAGCCCGTATAGCGGGAGTAACAATGAGCAGTTCTTC,CASSPYSGSNNEQFF
TRBJ1-1,14,TRBV9,-,many,TGTGCCAGCAGCGTAGATATGCGAGACACTGAAGCTTTCTTT,CASSVDMRDTEAFF
TRBJ2-6,16,TRBV20-1,-,-,TGCAGTGCTATTGGCCAGTTCCACTCTGGTGCCAACGTCCTGACTTTC,CSAIGQFHSGANVLTF
TRBJ1-2,13,TRBV2,-,few,TGTCCCATCAGTGGCGACAGATACTATGGCTACACCTTC,CPISGDRYYGYTF
TRBJ1-3,13,TRBV4-1,-,many,TGCGCCAGCAGCCAAACACGAGGGAACACCATATATTTT,CASSQTRGNTIYF
TRBJ2-7,14,TRBV11-2,-,-,TGTGCCAGCAGCTCATCCCTAAGTCTAGGGGAGCAGTACTTC,CASSSSLSLGEQYF